This T cell receptor beta chain was sequenced for a study of T cell responses to AZD1222 COVID-19 vaccine. Regarding the study as a whole: The study identified only 6 or 7 AZD1222 recipients as seropositive at baseline. Donors in the cohort were predominantly white British and more often female, and clonal diversity was possibly underestimated. Spike-specific TCR breadth and depth rose after two AZD1222 doses.

For this clone: Its target is not known.

The CDR3 has 14 amino acids. The germline V gene has CDR1 KGHDR and CDR2 SFDVKD. V gave up 5 bases and J gave up 4 bases, with 12 bases separating them. Clones were read by immunoSEQ multiplex PCR, and TCRdb kept only the in-frame ones, dropping some. The sample lists 150,000 to 200,000 clones, 80% to 95% seen once, with under 2.5% in the top ten. The sequence was obtained from an adult in good health. This chain uses TRBV24-1 with TRBJ2-3; D not certain. Material: peripheral blood, obtained on day 0 of AZD1222 vaccination. CDR3 nucleotide sequence: TGTGCCACCAGTGGAACCCTTGGGGCAGATACGCAGTATTTT. Translation: CATSGTLGADTQYF.